Detailed here is one T cell receptor (beta chain). Its antigen is unidentified. V lost 1 base and J 6 bases, leaving 22 bases between the germline ends. The CDR3 has 18 amino acids. CDR1 LGHDT and CDR2 YNNKEL come from the germline V gene (reference sequence). These data are taken from a study of T cell responses to AZD1222 COVID-19 vaccine. The protocol was immunoSEQ multiplex PCR, while the TCRdb copy is restricted to in-frame clones and leaves out a portion. The profile shows more than 95,000 clones, about 89% of them singletons. General observations from the study: Regions 160-218 and 743-854 dominated among vaccine-associated CD4 TCRs spanning spike. Baseline serostatus was positive in only a handful of AZD1222 recipients.

Material: peripheral blood, obtained on day 0 of MenACWY control vaccination. V is TRBV3-1 (or the pseudogene TRBV3-2) and J is TRBJ1-5, with a possible D match to TRBD1 (5 bases). The sequence was collected from an adult in good health. As DNA, the CDR3 is TGTGCCAGCAGCCAAGTTAAAGGGGTCGGTCACAATCTTCAGCCCCAGCATTTT. Protein sequence: CASSQVKGVGHNLQPQHF.